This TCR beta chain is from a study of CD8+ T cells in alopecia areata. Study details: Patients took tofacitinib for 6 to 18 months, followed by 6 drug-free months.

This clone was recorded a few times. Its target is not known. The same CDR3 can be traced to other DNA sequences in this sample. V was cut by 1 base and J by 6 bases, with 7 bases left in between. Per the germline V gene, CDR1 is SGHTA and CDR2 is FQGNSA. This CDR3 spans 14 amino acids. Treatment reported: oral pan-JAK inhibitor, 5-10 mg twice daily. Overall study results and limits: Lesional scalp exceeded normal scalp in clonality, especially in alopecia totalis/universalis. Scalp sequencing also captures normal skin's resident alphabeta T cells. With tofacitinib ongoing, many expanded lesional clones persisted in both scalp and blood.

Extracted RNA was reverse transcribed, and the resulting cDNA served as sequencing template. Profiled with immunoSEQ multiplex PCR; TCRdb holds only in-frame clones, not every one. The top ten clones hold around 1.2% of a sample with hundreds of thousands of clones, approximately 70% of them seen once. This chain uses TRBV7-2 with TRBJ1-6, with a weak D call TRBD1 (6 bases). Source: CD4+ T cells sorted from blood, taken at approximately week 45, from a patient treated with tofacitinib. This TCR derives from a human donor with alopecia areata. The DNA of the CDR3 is TGTGCCAGCAGCTTAGGCAGGGGTAATTCACCCCTCCACTTT. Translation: CASSLGRGNSPLHF.